Here is one T cell receptor beta chain with its context. The target of this receptor is not known. No base quality values were provided; no much bigger clone lies one nucleotide off. The sample comes from a study of shared clonotypes between healthy human individuals (dated by TCRdb to 2020 to 2022). As for the study more broadly: The cohort comprised two women and a few men aged 18 to 49 years. For each donor, three plates each were used for CD4 naive and CD4 memory, two plates were used for CD8 naive, and one plate was used for CD8 memory. To estimate repertoire size and how much clonotypes are shared between individuals, the study performed deep sequencing of blood TCR repertoires from a handful of healthy adults. To increase sequencing depth and limit assay-specific biases, TCR repertoire library preparation and sequencing were carried out by different laboratories using diverse techniques. Leukapheresis yielded between about 0.85 and 10 billion PBMCs per donor. Overall results and qualifications from the work: Sampling was limited to blood, and TCR repertoires in tissue likely differ from TCR repertoires in blood. Incomplete sequencing was indicated by rarefaction of sorted-subset datasets, despite the large sequencing depth. The small number of donors limited the genetic and exposure-history diversity represented. Sharing across several donors was observed for around 5% of naive CD4, over 3% of naive CD8, 2% to 2.5% of memory CD4, and 0.4% of memory CD8 clonotypes. Clonotypes shared by all four sorted-subset donors showed higher generation probabilities than non-shared clonotypes. Pairwise subsampling led to the expectation that sequencing depth would affect the degree of clonotype sharing among donors. Naive subsets generally had larger estimated clonotype richness than memory subsets.

The CDR3 holds 13 amino acids from the cysteine to the phenylalanine. Of all the DNA, just the CDR3 is kept, 39 bases in frame from base 1. CDR1 and CDR2 (WNHNN, SYGVQD) derive from the germline V gene (reference sequence). V is pruned by 6 bases and J by 2 bases, leaving 2 bases of the junction without a gene match. Using the deep immunoSEQ assay, TCR CDR3 regions were amplified from genomic DNA by multiplex PCR. Genomic DNA extracted from each cell subset was distributed evenly over all wells of several immunoSEQ 96-well plates, and each plate served as one replicate. For sorted subsets, each replicate PCR was loaded with about 0.2 ug genomic DNA, equivalent to 25,000 to 30,000 T cell genomes. Purified libraries were measured with a Qubit 3.0 fluorometer, size-checked on a Bioanalyzer 2100, and measured again with the KAPA Library Quantification kit. Every immunoSEQ 96-well plate was sequenced on a separate single-read 150-cycle Illumina NextSeq 550 flow cell. The authors' pipeline ran thus. Because the immunoSEQ output included only junctional sequences and no quality scores, the filtering could not be the same as the filtering used for full-length reads. Sequences were annotated with PyIR, a Python wrapper for IgBLAST v1.9, using IMGT germline references to assign V/J genes and CDR3. Reads were filtered out if the reads had weak V/J assignments (E-value above 1e-6), no CDR3, stop codons, out-of-frame junctions, or ambiguous translated residues. A V3J clonotype was defined by an identical inferred V gene, J gene, and CDR3 amino acid sequence. Percentage overlap between repertoires was computed as shared unique clonotypes divided by the size of the smaller repertoire. Richness of each repertoire was evaluated using RTK rarefaction, the Chao1 estimator, and Recon v2.1 estimates of unobserved clonotypes. Generation probabilities were computed with OLGA for all TCRbeta clonotypes obtained by the gDNA method from four donors. TCRdb took over this immuneACCESS table, retaining in-frame rearrangements with V and J assigned. Such tables are incomplete; in checked studies, under half of the missing clones stem from an unresolved V gene, and the remainder is unexplained. V, J and clone size are those of that table, while D and trimming were read from the DNA. This sample lists roughly 2.4 million clones; more than 90% were detected once. Together, the top ten hold over 0.1% of the sample.

The donors were healthy, HIV-negative adults who had no recently reported acute infections or vaccinations. Every donor was a Caucasian adult residing in Nashville, Tennessee, USA. CD4+ T cells were enriched through magnetic negative selection, after which naive cells were positively selected on CD45RA and the remaining negative fraction served as the memory subset. Blood was collected by leukapheresis, and PBMCs were isolated by Ficoll-Histopaque density gradient centrifugation and then cryopreserved in liquid nitrogen vapor phase. Analytical flow cytometry was used to check the purity and quantity of every magnetically sorted T cell population. Genomic DNA was isolated from every sorted fraction and measured by UV absorbance on a Nanodrop 2000c.

The receptor was derived from a man aged 18 to 35 in good health. The V and J segments used are TRBV10-1 and TRBJ2-5, with TRBD1 identical over 8 junction bases. What was sequenced was naive CD4+ T cells sorted from blood. The cell subset or site label corresponds to: CD45RA+ positively selected. The sequenced DNA is TGCGCCAGCAGCAGGGACAGGCAAGAGACCCAGTACTTC. The translation is CASSRDRQETQYF.